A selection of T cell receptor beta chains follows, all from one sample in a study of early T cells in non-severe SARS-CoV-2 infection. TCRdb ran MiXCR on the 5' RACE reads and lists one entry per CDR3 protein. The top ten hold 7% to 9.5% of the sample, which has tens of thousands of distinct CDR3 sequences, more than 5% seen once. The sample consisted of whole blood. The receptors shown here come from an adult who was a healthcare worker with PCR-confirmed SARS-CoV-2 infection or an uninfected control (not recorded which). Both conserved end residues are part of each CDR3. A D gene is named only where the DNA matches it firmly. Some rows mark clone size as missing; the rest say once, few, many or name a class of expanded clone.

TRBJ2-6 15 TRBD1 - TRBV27 TGTGCCAGCAGTCCCAGGGGGTCCGGGGCCAACGTCCTGACTTTC CASSPRGSGANVLTF
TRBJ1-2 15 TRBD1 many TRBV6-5 TGTGCCAGCAGTTACGGGCCAGGGGGAAACTATGGCTACACCTTC CASSYGPGGNYGYTF
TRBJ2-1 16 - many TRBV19 TGTGCCAGTAGTATTTCCAGGGTTAGCTCCTACAATGAGCAGTTCTTC CASSISRVSSYNEQFF
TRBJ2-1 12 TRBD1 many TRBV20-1 TGCAGTGCTAGGTTAACAGGGGTGGGGCAGTTCTTC CSARLTGVGQFF
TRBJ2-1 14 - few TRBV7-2 TGTGCCACCACGGTGGTGGGAGGCAACAATGAGCAGTTCTTC CATTVVGGNNEQFF
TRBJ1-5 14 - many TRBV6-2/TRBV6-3 TGTGCCAGCAGTGGGGGTTATAGCAATCAGCCCCAGCATTTT CASSGGYSNQPQHF
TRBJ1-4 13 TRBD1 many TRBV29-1 TGCAGCGTGGGAACAGGGGTCGGAGAAAAACTGTTTTTT CSVGTGVGEKLFF
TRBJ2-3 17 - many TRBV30 TGTGCCTGGAGTGCGAGACGTGGGAGGATGGGCACAGATACGCAGTATTTT CAWSARRGRMGTDTQYF
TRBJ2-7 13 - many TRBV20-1 TGCAGTGCTAGAGGACAGGCGGGGATCGAGCAGTACTTC CSARGQAGIEQYF
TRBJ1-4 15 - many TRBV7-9 TGTGCCAGCAGCTTACCACGCAGGGAAGTTGAAAAACTGTTTTTT CASSLPRREVEKLFF
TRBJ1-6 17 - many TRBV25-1 TGTGCCAGCAGTGACTCCCTGCGGGGGCCCCCTAATTCACCCCTCCACTTT CASSDSLRGPPNSPLHF
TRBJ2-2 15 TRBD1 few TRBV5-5 TGTGCCAGCAGCTTCATGGGACAGGGGTCCGGGGAGCTGTTTTTT CASSFMGQGSGELFF
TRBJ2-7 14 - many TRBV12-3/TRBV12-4 TGTGCCAGCAGTTTAGCAGGCCAGATCTACGAGCAGTACTTC CASSLAGQIYEQYF
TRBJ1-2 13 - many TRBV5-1 TGCGCCAGCAGCCGGGACGGGAACTATGGCTACACCTTC CASSRDGNYGYTF
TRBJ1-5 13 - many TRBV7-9 TGTGCCAGCAGCCCAGGGCAGGCGCAGCCCCAGCATTTT CASSPGQAQPQHF
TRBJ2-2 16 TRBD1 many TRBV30 TGTGCCTGGAGGAAGGGGACAGCCACTATTACCGGGGAGCTGTTTTTT CAWRKGTATITGELFF
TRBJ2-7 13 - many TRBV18 TGTGCCAGCTCACCAGATCATATGAGAGAGCAGTACTTC CASSPDHMREQYF
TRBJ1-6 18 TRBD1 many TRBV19 TGTGCCACCCGTCGGGACAGCCCCTTGAGCTCCTATAATTCACCCCTCCACTTT CATRRDSPLSSYNSPLHF
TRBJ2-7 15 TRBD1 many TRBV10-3 TGTGCCATCCTCGAGGGGCAGGGGGCATCCTACGAGCAGTACTTC CAILEGQGASYEQYF
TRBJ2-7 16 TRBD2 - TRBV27 TGTGCCAGCAGTCGAGATCTAGCGGGGGTGACCTACGAGCAGTACTTC CASSRDLAGVTYEQYF
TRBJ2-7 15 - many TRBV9 TGTGCCAGCAGCGTAGGGGCGAGAGGGTCCTACGAGCAGTACTTC CASSVGARGSYEQYF
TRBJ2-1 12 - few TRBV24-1 TGTGCCACCAGCCAGCAGGGTTTAGAGCAGTTCTTC CATSQQGLEQFF
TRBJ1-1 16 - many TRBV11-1 TGTGCCAGCAGCTTTTTGGGGATCGGAATGAACACTGAAGCTTTCTTT CASSFLGIGMNTEAFF
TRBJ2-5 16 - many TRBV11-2 TGTGCCAGCAGCTTAGTGAGGACTCTGTACCAAGAGACCCAGTACTTC CASSLVRTLYQETQYF